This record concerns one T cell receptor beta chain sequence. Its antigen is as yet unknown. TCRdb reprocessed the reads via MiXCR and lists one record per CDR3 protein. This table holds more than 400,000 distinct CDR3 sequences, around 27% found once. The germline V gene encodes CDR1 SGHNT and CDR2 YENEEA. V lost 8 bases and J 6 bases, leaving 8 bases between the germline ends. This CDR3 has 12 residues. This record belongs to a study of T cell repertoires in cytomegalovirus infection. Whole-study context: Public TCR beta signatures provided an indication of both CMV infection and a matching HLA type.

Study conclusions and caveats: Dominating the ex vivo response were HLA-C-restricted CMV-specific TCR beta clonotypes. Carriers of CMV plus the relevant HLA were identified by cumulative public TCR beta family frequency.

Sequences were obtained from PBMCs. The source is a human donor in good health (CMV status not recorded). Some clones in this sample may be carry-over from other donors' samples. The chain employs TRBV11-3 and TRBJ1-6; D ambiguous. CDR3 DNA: TGTGCCAGCCCCGGGAGTAATTCACCCCTCCACTTT. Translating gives CASPGSNSPLHF.